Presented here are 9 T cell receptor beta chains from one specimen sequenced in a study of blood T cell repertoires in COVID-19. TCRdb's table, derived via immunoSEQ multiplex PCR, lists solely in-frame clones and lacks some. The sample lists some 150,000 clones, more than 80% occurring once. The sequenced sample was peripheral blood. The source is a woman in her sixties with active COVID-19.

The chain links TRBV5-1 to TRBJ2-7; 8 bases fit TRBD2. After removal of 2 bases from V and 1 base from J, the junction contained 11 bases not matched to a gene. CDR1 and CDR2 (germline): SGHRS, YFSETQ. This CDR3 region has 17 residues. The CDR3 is CASSLYRAGGSSYEQYF. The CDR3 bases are TGCGCCAGCAGCTTATATCGGGCGGGAGGTTCGTCCTACGAGCAGTACTTC. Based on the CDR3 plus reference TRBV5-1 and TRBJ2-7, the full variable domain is KAGVTQTPRYLIKTRGQQVTLSCSPISGHRSVSWYQQTPGQGLQFLFEYFSETQRNKGNFPGRFSGRQFSNSRSEMNVSTLELGDSALYLCASSLYRAGGSSYEQYFGPGTRLTVT.

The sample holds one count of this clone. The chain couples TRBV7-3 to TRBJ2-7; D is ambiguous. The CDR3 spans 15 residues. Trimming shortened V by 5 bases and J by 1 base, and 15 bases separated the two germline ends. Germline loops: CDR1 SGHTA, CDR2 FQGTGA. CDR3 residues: CASSGGGDGSYEQYF. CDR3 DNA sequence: TGTGCCAGCAGCGGTGGTGGAGATGGGTCCTACGAGCAGTACTTC.

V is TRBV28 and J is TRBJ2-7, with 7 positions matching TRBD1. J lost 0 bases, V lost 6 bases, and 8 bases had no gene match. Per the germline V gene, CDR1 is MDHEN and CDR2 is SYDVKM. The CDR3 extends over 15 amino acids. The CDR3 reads CASSPPGQDSYEQYF. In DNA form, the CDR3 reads TGTGCCAGCAGCCCACCCGGACAGGACTCCTACGAGCAGTACTTC. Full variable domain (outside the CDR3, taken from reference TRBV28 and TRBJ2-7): DVKVTQSSRYLVKRTGEKVFLECVQDMDHENMFWYRQDPGLGLRLIYFSYDVKMKEKGDIPEGYSVSREKKERFSLILESASTNQTSMYLCASSPPGQDSYEQYFGPGTRLTVT.

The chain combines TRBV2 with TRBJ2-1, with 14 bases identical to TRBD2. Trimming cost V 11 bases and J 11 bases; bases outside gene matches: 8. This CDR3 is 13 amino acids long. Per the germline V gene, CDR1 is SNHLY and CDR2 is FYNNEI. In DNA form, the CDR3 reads TGTGCCGGAGTGGGACTAGCGGGAGACAAGCAGTTCTTC. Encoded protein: CAGVGLAGDKQFF.

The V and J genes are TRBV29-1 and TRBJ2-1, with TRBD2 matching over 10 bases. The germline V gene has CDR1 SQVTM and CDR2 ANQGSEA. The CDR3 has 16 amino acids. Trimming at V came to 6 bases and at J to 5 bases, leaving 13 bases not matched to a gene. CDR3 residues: CSVPASGSILNNEQFF. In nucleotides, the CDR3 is TGCAGCGTGCCGGCTAGCGGGAGTATCTTGAACAATGAGCAGTTCTTC.

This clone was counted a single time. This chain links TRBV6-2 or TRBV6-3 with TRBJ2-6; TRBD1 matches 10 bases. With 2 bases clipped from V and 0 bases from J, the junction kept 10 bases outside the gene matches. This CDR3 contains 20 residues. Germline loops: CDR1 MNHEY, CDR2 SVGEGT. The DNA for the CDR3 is TGTGCCAGCAGTTACGCTGGCTGGGACAGGGGAAGCTCTGGGGCCAACGTCCTGACTTTC. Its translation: CASSYAGWDRGSSGANVLTF.

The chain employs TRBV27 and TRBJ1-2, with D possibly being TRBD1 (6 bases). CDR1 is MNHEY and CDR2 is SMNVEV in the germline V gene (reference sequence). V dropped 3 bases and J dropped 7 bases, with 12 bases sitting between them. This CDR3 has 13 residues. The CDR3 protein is CASSFSGGSGYTF. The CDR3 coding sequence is TGTGCCAGCAGTTTTTCGGGGGGCTCTGGCTACACCTTC.

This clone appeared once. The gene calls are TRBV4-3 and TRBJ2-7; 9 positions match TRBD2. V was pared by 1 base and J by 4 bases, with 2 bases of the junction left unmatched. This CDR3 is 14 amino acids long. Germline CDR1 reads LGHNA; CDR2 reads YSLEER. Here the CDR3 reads CASSQGTSEYEQYF. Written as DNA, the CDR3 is TGCGCCAGCAGCCAAGGGACTAGCGAATACGAGCAGTACTTC.

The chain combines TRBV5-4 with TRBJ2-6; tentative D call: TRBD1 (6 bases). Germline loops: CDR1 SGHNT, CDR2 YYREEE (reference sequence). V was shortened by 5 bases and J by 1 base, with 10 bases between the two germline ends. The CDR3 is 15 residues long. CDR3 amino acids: CASRPTGSGANVLTF. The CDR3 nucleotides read TGTGCCAGCAGGCCGACAGGTTCTGGGGCCAACGTCCTGACTTTC. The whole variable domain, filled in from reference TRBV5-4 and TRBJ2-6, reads ETGVTQSPTHLIKTRGQQVTLRCSSQSGHNTVSWYQQALGQGPQFIFQYYREEENGRGNFPPRFSGLQFPNYSSELNVNALELDDSALYLCASRPTGSGANVLTFGAGSRLTVL.